What follows are 10 T cell receptor beta chains derived from one specimen sequenced in a study of sequential checkpoint blockade in melanoma. The treatment is: randomized to nivolumab then ipilimumab (arm A) or the reverse (arm B). Clones were read by immunoSEQ multiplex PCR, and TCRdb kept only the in-frame ones, dropping some. The table includes about 10,000 clones, 60% to 85% detected once. Source: CD8+ T cells sorted from blood (inferred from file names), taken from a patient given nivolumab and ipilimumab in sequence. The receptor source for this set is a human donor with melanoma.

The chain employs TRBV4-1 and TRBJ2-7; no clear D gene. Germline CDR1 is MGHRA and CDR2 is YSYEKL. CDR3 length: 15 residues. V was pared by 0 bases and J by 6 bases, with 15 bases between. CDR3 in amino acids: CASSQEKERRLEQYF. Written as DNA, the CDR3 is TGCGCCAGCAGCCAAGAAAAAGAGAGAAGACTCGAGCAGTACTTC.

The gene calls are TRBV2 and TRBJ1-5, with TRBD1 identical over 8 bases. Germline CDR1 is SNHLY and CDR2 is FYNNEI. The length of the CDR3 is 16 residues. V was pared by 2 bases and J by 5 bases, with 8 bases of the junction left unmatched. The CDR3 loop is CASSERDRGADQPQHF. The DNA of the CDR3 is TGTGCCAGCAGTGAAAGAGACAGGGGCGCGGATCAGCCCCAGCATTTT.

This chain joins TRBV2 and TRBJ2-1; TRBD2 matches at 12 bases. V dropped 6 bases and J dropped 5; count of bases not matched to a gene: 8. The V gene's germline CDR1 is SNHLY and CDR2 FYNNEI. The CDR3 spans 16 residues. The CDR3 bases are TGTGCCAGCAGCGCGACCCTAGCGGGGGGGGACAATGAGCAGTTCTTC. This sequence encodes CASSATLAGGDNEQFF.

The chain combines TRBV4-2 with TRBJ1-1, with 9 bases identical to TRBD1. The CDR3 contains 17 residues. V shed 0 bases and J 0 bases; nucleotides not matched to a gene: 5. CDR1 LGHNA and CDR2 YNFKEQ come from the germline V gene. As DNA, the CDR3 is TGTGCCAGCAGCCAAGAAGGGGGACAGGGATTGAACACTGAAGCTTTCTTT. Translating gives CASSQEGGQGLNTEAFF.

In its sample, this clone was seen once. The chain couples TRBV7-9 to TRBJ1-6; D is uncertain. Trimming removed 0 bases from V and 7 bases from J, with 16 bases in between. Germline lookup yields CDR1 SEHNR and CDR2 FQNEAQ (reference sequence). This CDR3 has 17 residues. The CDR3 DNA sequence: TGTGCCAGCAGCTTAGCAAAGGCAACTCCACTAAATTCACCCCTCCACTTT. Its translation: CASSLAKATPLNSPLHF.

The J gene is TRBJ2-7, the V gene TRBV11-3; 15 bases fit TRBD2. The CDR3 contains 19 residues. Germline CDR1 is SGHNT and CDR2 is YENEEA. Unmatched junction bases numbered 16, after V lost 5 bases and J lost 5 bases. CDR3 coding DNA: TGTGCCAGCAGCCCTCCGAGGACTAGCGGGGGGGAGCCAAACCACGAGCAGTACTTC. Translation gives CASSPPRTSGGEPNHEQYF.

The chain employs TRBV7-8 and TRBJ2-7; TRBD1 might be the D (6 bases). Germline lookup yields CDR1 SGHVS and CDR2 FQNEAQ. This CDR3 comprises 14 residues. V lost 4 bases and J 2 bases, leaving 12 bases between the germline ends. This chain's CDR3 is CASSSRTDTYEQYF. Written as DNA, the CDR3 is TGTGCCAGCAGCTCGAGGACAGACACCTACGAGCAGTACTTC.

A word on this clone: This same CDR3 is encoded by further DNA sequences in the sample. The chain is built from TRBV5-6 and TRBJ1-2; D uncertain. V was shortened by 2 bases and J by 2 bases, with 7 bases between the two germline ends. The CDR3 extends over 13 amino acids. Germline V gene data show CDR1 as SGHDT and CDR2 as YYEEEE. The CDR3 DNA is TGTGCCAGCAGCTTCGGCGGAAACTATGGCTACACCTTC. This gives the protein CASSFGGNYGYTF.

This chain links TRBV11-2 with TRBJ2-7; tentatively, D is TRBD2 (6 bases). With 5 bases removed from V and 3 bases from J, the gap between germline ends came to 14 bases. CDR1 and CDR2 (germline): SGHAT, FQNNGV. The CDR3 sequence is 14 residues long. CDR3 DNA sequence: TGTGCCAGCAGCCCAGCGGGCAGTCACTACGAGCAGTACTTC. It yields the protein CASSPAGSHYEQYF. Full variable domain (outside the CDR3, taken from reference TRBV11-2 and TRBJ2-7): EAGVAQSPRYKIIEKRQSVAFWCNPISGHATLYWYQQILGQGPKLLIQFQNNGVVDDSQLPKDRFSAERLKGVDSTLKIQPAKLEDSAVYLCASSPAGSHYEQYFGPGTRLTVT.

V usage is TRBV7-2 and J usage is TRBJ2-5; the match to TRBD1 covers 8 bases. Unmatched junction bases numbered 6, after V lost 2 bases and J lost 4 bases. The CDR3 is 15 amino acids. CDR1 and CDR2 (germline): SGHTA, FQGNSA. In DNA, the CDR3 is TGTGCCAGCAGCTTAAGGGCCCAGGGGGCAGAGACCCAGTACTTC. Protein product: CASSLRAQGAETQYF.